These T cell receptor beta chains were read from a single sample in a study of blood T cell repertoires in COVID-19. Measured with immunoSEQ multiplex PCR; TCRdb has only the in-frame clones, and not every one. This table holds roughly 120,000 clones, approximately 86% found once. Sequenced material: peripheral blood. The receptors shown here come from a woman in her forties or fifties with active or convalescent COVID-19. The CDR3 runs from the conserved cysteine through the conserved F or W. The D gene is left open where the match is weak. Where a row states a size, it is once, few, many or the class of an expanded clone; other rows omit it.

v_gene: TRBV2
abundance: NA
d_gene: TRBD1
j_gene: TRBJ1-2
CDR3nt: TGTGCCAGCAGGGACGGACAGGGGGCCGATGGCTACACCTTC
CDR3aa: CASRDGQGADGYTF

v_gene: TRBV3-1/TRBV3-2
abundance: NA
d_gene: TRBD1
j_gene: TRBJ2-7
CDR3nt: TGTGCCAGCAGCCAAGCGGACAGGGGTCGACCCTACGAGCAGTACTTC
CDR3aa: CASSQADRGRPYEQYF

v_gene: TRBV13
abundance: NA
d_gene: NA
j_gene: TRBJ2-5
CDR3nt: TGTGCCAGCAGCTTACGGGAGACCCAGTACTTC
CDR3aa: CASSLRETQYF

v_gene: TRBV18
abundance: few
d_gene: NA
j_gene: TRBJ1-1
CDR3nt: TGTGCCAGCTCAGTTACGTCGTTCGGGCAGGGGCCTCCTTTCACTGAAGCTTTCTTT
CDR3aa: CASSVTSFGQGPPFTEAFF

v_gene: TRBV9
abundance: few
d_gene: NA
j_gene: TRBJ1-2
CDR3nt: TGTGCCAGCAGCGTCGACAGTAACTATGGCTACACCTTC
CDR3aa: CASSVDSNYGYTF

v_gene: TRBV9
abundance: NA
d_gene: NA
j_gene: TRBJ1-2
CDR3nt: TGTGCCAGCTCAGGGAATGGCTACACCTTC
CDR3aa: CASSGNGYTF

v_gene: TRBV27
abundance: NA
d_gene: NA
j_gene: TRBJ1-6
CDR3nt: TGTGCCAGCAGTGCAGCAGGGTCCCTCAATTCACCCCTCCACTTT
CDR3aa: CASSAAGSLNSPLHF

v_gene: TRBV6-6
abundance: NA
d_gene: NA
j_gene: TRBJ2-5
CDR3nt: TGTGCCAGCAGTGCCCAGGTGTACCAAGAGACCCAGTACTTC
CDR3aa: CASSAQVYQETQYF

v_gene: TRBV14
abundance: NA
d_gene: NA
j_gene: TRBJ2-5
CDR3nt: TGTGCCAGCAGCCAAGACCCCTCGGGGACCCAGTACTTC
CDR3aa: CASSQDPSGTQYF

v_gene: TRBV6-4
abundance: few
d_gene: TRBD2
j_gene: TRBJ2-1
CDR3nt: TGTGCCAGCAGTGCAGCGGGAGACTACAATGAGCAGTTCTTC
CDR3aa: CASSAAGDYNEQFF

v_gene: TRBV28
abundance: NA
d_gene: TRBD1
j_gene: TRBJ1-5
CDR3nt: TGTGCCAGCAGCCCCGGACAGGTTGATCTGCCCCAGCATTTT
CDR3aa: CASSPGQVDLPQHF

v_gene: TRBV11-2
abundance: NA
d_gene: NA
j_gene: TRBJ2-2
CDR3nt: TGTGCCAGCAGCTTAACGGGGTCATTAAAGAACACCGGGGAGCTGTTTTTT
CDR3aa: CASSLTGSLKNTGELFF